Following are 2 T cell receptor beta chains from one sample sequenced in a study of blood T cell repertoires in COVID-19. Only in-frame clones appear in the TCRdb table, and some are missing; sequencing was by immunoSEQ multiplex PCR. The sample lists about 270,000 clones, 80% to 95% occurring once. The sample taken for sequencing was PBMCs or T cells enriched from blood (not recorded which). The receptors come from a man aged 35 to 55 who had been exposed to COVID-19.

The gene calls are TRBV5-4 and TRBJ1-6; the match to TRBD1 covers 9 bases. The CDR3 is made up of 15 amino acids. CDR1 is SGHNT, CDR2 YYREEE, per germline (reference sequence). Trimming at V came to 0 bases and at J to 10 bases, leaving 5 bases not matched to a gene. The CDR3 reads CASSLVGTGRSPLHF. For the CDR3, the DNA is TGTGCCAGCAGCTTGGTTGGGACAGGGAGATCACCCCTCCACTTT.

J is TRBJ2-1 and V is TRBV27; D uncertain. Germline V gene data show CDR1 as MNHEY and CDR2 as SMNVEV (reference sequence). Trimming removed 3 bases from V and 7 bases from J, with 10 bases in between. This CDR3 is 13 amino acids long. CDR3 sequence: CASSFGVKNEQFF. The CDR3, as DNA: TGTGCCAGCAGTTTTGGAGTTAAGAATGAGCAGTTCTTC.